This entry lists 23 T cell receptor beta chains sequenced from one sample in a study of T cell changes during pregnancy in multiple sclerosis. Here immunoSEQ multiplex PCR was the method, and the copy in TCRdb shows in-frame clones only, minus some. Altogether tens of thousands of clones are present, around 88% being singletons, with the ten largest covering approximately 0.74%. Sequenced material: CD4+ T cells from peripheral blood mononuclear cells, taken in the first trimester of pregnancy. These receptors came from a female donor in good health, enrolled as a control in a pregnancy study.

This chain joins TRBV5-4 and TRBJ1-6; 7 positions match TRBD1. The junction had 8 bases not matched to a gene; V was cut back by 4 bases and J by 10 bases. Germline V gives CDR1 SGHNT, CDR2 YYREEE (reference sequence). CDR3 length: 14 residues. CDR3 residues: CASSGGTGVSPLHF. The CDR3 DNA follows: TGTGCCAGCAGCGGGGGAACAGGGGTATCACCCCTCCACTTT. Looking up the rest from reference TRBV5-4 and TRBJ1-6 gives the full variable domain: ETGVTQSPTHLIKTRGQQVTLRCSSQSGHNTVSWYQQALGQGPQFIFQYYREEENGRGNFPPRFSGLQFPNYSSELNVNALELDDSALYLCASSGGTGVSPLHFGNGTRLTVT.

CDR3 sequence: CASSRGVDNEQFF. CDR3 sequence (DNA): TGTGCCAGCAGTCGGGGGGTTGACAATGAGCAGTTCTTC. V usage is TRBV6-5 and J usage is TRBJ2-1; 7 bases fit TRBD2. CDR1 is MNHEY, CDR2 SVGAGI, per germline. The CDR3 runs to 13 residues. J was trimmed by 5 bases and V by 5 bases; bases with no gene match: 3.

In DNA form, the CDR3 reads TGTGCCAGCAGCTGGGGACAGGGGGATTACAATGAGCAGTTCTTC. Translated: CASSWGQGDYNEQFF. The V gene is TRBV11-3, the J gene TRBJ2-1; TRBD1 matches 11 bases. Germline V gene lookup returns CDR1 SGHNT and CDR2 YENEEA. V was pared by 4 bases and J by 4 bases, with 3 bases of the junction left unmatched. This CDR3 comprises 15 residues.

The chain links TRBV2 to TRBJ2-5; D may be TRBD1 (6 bases). Between the trimmed V and J ends, which lost 1 base and 5 bases, there was a span of 14 bases. CDR1 SNHLY and CDR2 FYNNEI come from the germline V gene. The CDR3 extends over 15 amino acids. CDR3 in DNA: TGTGCCAGCAGTGAAGACAGGGTAACGATGGAGACCCAGTACTTC. It specifies CASSEDRVTMETQYF.

The chain links TRBV7-9 to TRBJ2-3, with D maybe TRBD1 (5 bases). The CDR3 length is 14 residues. Germline loops: CDR1 SEHNR, CDR2 FQNEAQ (reference sequence). Trimming removed 1 base from V and 4 bases from J, with 9 bases in between. CDR3 nucleotides: TGTGCCAGCAGCTTAGGGGGCGGTTCAGATACGCAGTATTTT. Protein product: CASSLGGGSDTQYF.

The chain employs TRBV11-2 and TRBJ1-3; D not certain. CDR3 length: 18 residues. The germline CDR1 and CDR2 sequences are SGHAT and FQNNGV. V was pared by 5 bases and J by 0 bases, with 20 bases between. CDR3 loop: CASSPVFQFVNSGNTIYF. In nucleotides, the CDR3 is TGTGCCAGCAGCCCCGTTTTTCAGTTTGTAAACTCTGGAAACACCATATATTTT.

The chain recombines TRBV4-2 with TRBJ2-1; 7 bases map to TRBD2. The length of the CDR3 is 15 residues. Looked up from germline, CDR1 is LGHNA and CDR2 is YNFKEQ. Trimming at V came to 4 bases and at J to 0 bases, leaving 3 bases not matched to a gene. CDR3 residues: CASSPLADSYNEQFF. DNA for the CDR3: TGTGCCAGCAGCCCTCTAGCGGACTCCTACAATGAGCAGTTCTTC.

The gene calls are TRBV4-1 and TRBJ2-1; TRBD1 agrees at 9 bases. This CDR3 spans 12 amino acids. Trimming removed 2 bases from V and 14 bases from J; junction bases left unmatched: 4. Germline loops: CDR1 MGHRA, CDR2 YSYEKL. CDR3 DNA sequence: TGCGCCAGCAGCCAACCACAGGGGGCGAAGTTCTTC. Protein sequence: CASSQPQGAKFF.

This clone was detected once. This chain joins TRBV5-1 and TRBJ2-5; 7 nucleotides match TRBD2. V shed 4 bases and J 2 bases; nucleotides not matched to a gene: 5. The CDR3 loop spans 14 amino acids. Germline CDR1 reads SGHRS; CDR2 reads YFSETQ. The CDR3 loop is CASSKAGSQETQYF. CDR3 nucleotide sequence: TGCGCCAGCAGCAAAGCGGGGTCTCAAGAGACCCAGTACTTC.

This chain connects TRBV5-1 to TRBJ2-2; D gene unclear. Trimming shortened V by 6 bases and J by 1 base, and 7 bases separated the two germline ends. The CDR3 is 13 amino acids. Looked up from germline, CDR1 is SGHRS and CDR2 is YFSETQ. The CDR3 DNA reads as TGCGCCAGCAAAGAGCAGAACACCGGGGAGCTGTTTTTT. As protein: CASKEQNTGELFF.

CDR3 sequence (DNA): TGTGCCAGCTCACCATACGACAGGGGGGAACGGCCCCAGCATTTT. Translation gives CASSPYDRGERPQHF. The chain uses TRBV18 and TRBJ1-5; 9 positions agree with TRBD1. V was clipped by 2 bases and J by 9 bases; unmatched bases: 8. This CDR3 is built from 15 residues. Germline V gives CDR1 KGHSH, CDR2 LQKENI.

This clone occurred a few times. The chain combines TRBV6-5 with TRBJ2-1; TRBD2 agrees at 8 bases. CDR1 and CDR2 (germline): MNHEY, SVGAGI. This CDR3 is 14 amino acids long. The V gene end was trimmed by 6 bases and the J gene end by 4 bases; junction bases not matched to a gene: 5. The CDR3 spells CASREQRGYNEQFF. Here the CDR3 DNA reads TGTGCCAGCAGGGAGCAGCGGGGGTACAATGAGCAGTTCTTC.

The chain links TRBV30 to TRBJ1-2; D is undetermined. The CDR3 has 13 amino acids. Trimming stripped 0 bases from V and 7 bases from J, with 12 bases between. Per germline, CDR1 GTSNPN and CDR2 SVGIG (reference sequence). This CDR3 is CAWSVLRGFGYTF. The CDR3 DNA sequence: TGTGCCTGGAGTGTACTGCGGGGATTTGGCTACACCTTC.

The CDR3 nucleotides are TGTGCCAGCAGTCCGGGCGGGGCCCAAGAGACCCAGTACTTC. Residues: CASSPGGAQETQYF. The chain has TRBV6-6 and TRBJ2-5, with D perhaps TRBD2 (6 bases). Trimming removed 5 bases from V and 1 base from J, with 11 bases in between. The CDR3 is made up of 14 amino acids. CDR1 is MNHNY, CDR2 SVGAGI, per germline (reference sequence).

The CDR3 protein is CASSSETGNGYTF. The CDR3 nucleotides are TGCGCCAGCAGCTCAGAGACAGGGAATGGCTACACCTTC. V usage is TRBV5-1 and J usage is TRBJ1-2; TRBD1 matches 7 bases. The CDR3 sequence is 13 residues long. The ends lost 3 bases at V and 6 bases at J; junction bases unmatched: 5. Per germline, CDR1 SGHRS and CDR2 YFSETQ. Full variable domain (remainder filled in from reference TRBV5-1 and TRBJ1-2): KAGVTQTPRYLIKTRGQQVTLSCSPISGHRSVSWYQQTPGQGLQFLFEYFSETQRNKGNFPGRFSGRQFSNSRSEMNVSTLELGDSALYLCASSSETGNGYTFGSGTRLTVV.

The chain couples TRBV2 to TRBJ2-5, with 12 bases identical to TRBD2. Trimming cost V 3 bases and J 6 bases; bases outside gene matches: 8. This CDR3 spans 16 amino acids. Germline lookup yields CDR1 SNHLY and CDR2 FYNNEI. For the CDR3, the DNA is TGTGCCAGCAGTGATGGTCCTAGCGGGGGGGCAAAGACCCAGTACTTC. Translation: CASSDGPSGGAKTQYF.

The chain couples TRBV19 to TRBJ2-5; no clear D. The ends were cut back, 3 bases at V and 2 bases at J, with 10 bases in the middle. Looked up from germline, CDR1 is LNHDA and CDR2 is SQIVND (reference sequence). The CDR3 runs 14 residues. The DNA for the CDR3 is TGTGCCAGTAGTATGTTTCGCAGACAAGAGACCCAGTACTTC. Protein product: CASSMFRRQETQYF.

The chain couples TRBV5-1 to TRBJ2-1, with TRBD2 as a possible D gene (5 bases). V was trimmed by 1 base and J by 5 bases, leaving 16 bases between them. Germline CDR1 and CDR2: SGHRS and YFSETQ. This CDR3 has 16 residues. CDR3 amino acids: CASSLRYGIGNNEQFF. DNA of the CDR3: TGCGCCAGCAGCTTGCGGTACGGGATTGGGAACAATGAGCAGTTCTTC.

This rearrangement joins TRBV30 to TRBJ2-7, with D possibly matching TRBD2 (5 bases). There are 17 residues in the CDR3. The ends were cut back, 4 bases at V and 0 bases at J, with 22 bases in the middle. From germline, CDR1 is GTSNPN and CDR2 SVGIG (reference sequence). CDR3 sequence (DNA): TGTGCCTGGACCCGCGGACTTACCGTTCCTAGCTCCTACGAGCAGTACTTC. Translation: CAWTRGLTVPSSYEQYF.

This rearrangement joins TRBV6-5 to TRBJ1-5, with D possibly TRBD1 on 5 matching bases. CDR1 and CDR2 from the germline V gene are MNHEY and SVGAGI. Trimming stripped 2 bases from V and 6 bases from J, with 11 bases between. The CDR3 is 14 amino acids. The CDR3 bases are TGTGCCAGCAGTTACGGGGGGGTATCTCAGCCCCAGCATTTT. It codes for CASSYGGVSQPQHF.

The rearrangement links TRBV7-9 to TRBJ1-2; a weak D match, TRBD1 (6 bases). This CDR3 has 12 residues. The germline V gene has CDR1 SEHNR and CDR2 FQNEAQ (reference sequence). V was pared by 5 bases and J by 5 bases, with 9 bases between. The CDR3 bases are TGTGCCAGCAGCCACACAGGGTATGGCTACACCTTC. Translated: CASSHTGYGYTF. The whole variable domain, filled in from reference TRBV7-9 and TRBJ1-2, reads DTGVSQNPRHKITKRGQNVTFRCDPISEHNRLYWYRQTLGQGPEFLTYFQNEAQLEKSRLLSDRFSAERPKGSFSTLEIQRTEQGDSAMYLCASSHTGYGYTFGSGTRLTVV.

V gene TRBV5-6 combines with J gene TRBJ2-1; 9 bases match TRBD1. After removal of 4 bases from V and 7 bases from J, the junction contained 15 bases not matched to a gene. CDR3 length: 17 amino acids. Germline lookup yields CDR1 SGHDT and CDR2 YYEEEE. CDR3 sequence reads: CASSQGRLGQGWNEQFF. In DNA, the CDR3 is TGTGCCAGCAGCCAGGGACGCCTGGGACAGGGTTGGAATGAGCAGTTCTTC.

The V and J genes are TRBV5-1 and TRBJ2-1; D not resolved. V lost 1 base to trimming and J lost 5 bases, with 7 bases between them. The CDR3 sequence is 13 residues long. Germline CDR1 SGHRS, CDR2 YFSETQ. The CDR3 reads CASSLPANNEQFF. Here the CDR3 DNA reads TGCGCCAGCAGCTTGCCAGCGAACAATGAGCAGTTCTTC.